This TCR beta chain was documented in a study of blood T cell repertoires in COVID-19. Across the study: COVID-19 samples from acute and convalescent phases originated in the United States, Italy and Spain.

Original processing methods: Cell counts per sample came from amplifying reference gene primers. Produced via immunoSEQ multiplex PCR; TCRdb's table is partial and in-frame only. The DNA gave D and trimming, while V, J and clone size come from that table. The data contain approximately 280,000 clones, roughly 89% of them singletons. The CDR3 spans 13 residues. Germline V lookup: CDR1 SGHDT, CDR2 YYEEEE. Trimming removed 3 bases at V and 0 bases at J, with 6 bases between. The material sequenced was PBMCs or T cells enriched from blood (not recorded which). The chain carries TRBV5-6 and TRBJ1-1; D not resolved. This receptor was identified in a woman in her fifties or sixties who had recovered from COVID-19. The CDR3 protein is CASSWSLNTEAFF. CDR3 coding DNA: TGTGCCAGCAGCTGGAGTTTGAACACTGAAGCTTTCTTT.